The next 14 T cell receptor beta chains were all read from a single sample in a study of shared clonotypes between healthy human individuals. Assay: immunoSEQ multiplex PCR; the TCRdb copy retains only in-frame clones and omits some. The profile shows roughly 1,500,000 clones, around 98% of them singletons. Material for sequencing was naive CD4+ T cells sorted from blood. Subset described: CD45RA+ positively selected. The receptors stem from a man aged 30-40 years in good health.

The chain is built from TRBV2 and TRBJ2-1; D is unclear. The germline V gene has CDR1 SNHLY and CDR2 FYNNEI. The CDR3 has 15 amino acids. V lost 7 bases to trimming and J lost 0 bases, with 13 bases between them. CDR3 coding DNA: TGTGCCAGCAAGTCGGTGACTTTCTCCTACAATGAGCAGTTCTTC. Its translation is CASKSVTFSYNEQFF.

The chain is built from TRBV5-1 and TRBJ2-1; 9 nucleotides agree with TRBD1. J was trimmed by 7 bases and V by 0 bases; bases with no gene match: 8. The CDR3 length is 16 residues. Germline V gene data show CDR1 as SGHRS and CDR2 as YFSETQ. The CDR3 DNA follows: TGCGCCAGCAGCTTGGGGGACAGGGTGTTTAGGAATGAGCAGTTCTTC. As protein: CASSLGDRVFRNEQFF.

The chain carries TRBV5-1 and TRBJ2-7, with 9 bases aligning to TRBD1. The CDR3 is 15 residues long. With V trimmed by 1 base and J by 3 bases, 5 bases remained unmatched. Germline lookup yields CDR1 SGHRS and CDR2 YFSETQ. The CDR3 region is CASSLRQGVFYEQYF. The CDR3, as DNA: TGCGCCAGCAGCTTGCGACAGGGGGTTTTCTACGAGCAGTACTTC.

This clone was seen only once. The rearrangement links TRBV27 to TRBJ2-1; D is possibly TRBD2 (5 bases). Per germline, CDR1 MNHEY and CDR2 SMNVEV (reference sequence). The CDR3 is 13 amino acids. V lost 3 bases to trimming and J lost 9 bases, with 12 bases between them. CDR3 coding DNA: TGTGCCAGCAGTTTTGTCCCGAGCGGTGAGCAGTTCTTC. This encodes CASSFVPSGEQFF.

This chain joins TRBV18 and TRBJ2-7, with D unclear. The V end was cut by 3 bases, the J end by 2 bases, with 11 bases between. The CDR3 contains 14 residues. Germline V CDR1 and CDR2: KGHSH, LQKENI. CDR3 DNA sequence: TGTGCCAGCTCACCCTCGACTGACACCTACGAGCAGTACTTC. This sequence encodes CASSPSTDTYEQYF.

About this clone itself: Other DNA sequences in the same sample also yield this CDR3. V gene TRBV7-6 combines with J gene TRBJ1-4, with 8 positions matching TRBD1. The V gene's germline CDR1 is SGHVS and CDR2 FNYEAQ. This CDR3 spans 14 amino acids. Trimming removed 3 bases from V and 8 bases from J; junction bases left unmatched: 5. The CDR3 loop reads CASSFGQGEEKLFF. As DNA, the CDR3 is TGTGCCAGCAGCTTCGGACAGGGAGAGGAAAAACTGTTTTTT.

This clone was recorded only once. This rearrangement joins TRBV7-6 to TRBJ1-3; 11 bases match TRBD1. The CDR3 covers 20 residues. CDR1 and CDR2 (germline): SGHVS, FNYEAQ. Trimming took 5 bases from V and 0 from J; bases not matched to a gene: 15. The CDR3 DNA reads as TGTGCCAGCAGCACCTCCGGGACAGGGGGACGTAGACTCTCTGGAAACACCATATATTTT. Translated, it gives CASSTSGTGGRRLSGNTIYF.

CDR3 in amino acids: CASSYSKGSGGYTF. CDR3 DNA sequence: TGTGCCAGCAGTTACTCTAAGGGGTCTGGTGGCTACACCTTC. This chain links TRBV6-6 with TRBJ1-2; perhaps TRBD1 as D (5 bases). CDR3 size: 14 residues. Trimming took off 0 bases at V and 7 bases at J, with 12 bases between the two ends. Germline CDR1 MNHNY, CDR2 SVGAGI (reference sequence).

The count of this clone is one. The chain combines TRBV5-1 with TRBJ2-2; D is perhaps TRBD1 (6 bases). This CDR3 contains 15 residues. Trimming took 4 bases from V and 1 from J, leaving 11 bases between them. Germline CDR1 is SGHRS and CDR2 is YFSETQ. The CDR3 nucleotides are TGCGCCAGCAGCGCGACGACAGGGAACACCGGGGAGCTGTTTTTT. It is translated as CASSATTGNTGELFF.

The rearrangement links TRBV5-4 to TRBJ2-2; 9 nucleotides line up with TRBD2. The CDR3 runs to 16 residues. Trimming took 4 bases from V and 5 from J; bases not matched to a gene: 9. Looked up from germline, CDR1 is SGHNT and CDR2 is YYREEE (reference sequence). Here the CDR3 reads CASSAATSGPTGELFF. The CDR3, as DNA: TGTGCCAGCAGCGCTGCAACTAGCGGGCCAACCGGGGAGCTGTTTTTT.

The chain uses TRBV30 and TRBJ2-4; TRBD2 agrees at 8 bases. With 3 bases clipped from V and 3 bases from J, the junction kept 10 bases outside the gene matches. This CDR3 comprises 16 residues. CDR1 is GTSNPN, CDR2 SVGIG, per germline (reference sequence). CDR3 amino acids: CAWRTRTREGKNIQYF. In DNA, the CDR3 is TGTGCCTGGAGAACCCGGACCCGGGAGGGCAAAAACATTCAGTACTTC.

V and J are TRBV28 and TRBJ1-4, with a weak D call TRBD1 (5 bases). The CDR3 length is 16 residues. V was clipped by 5 bases and J by 7 bases, with 20 bases between them. Germline CDR1 reads MDHEN; CDR2 reads SYDVKM. The CDR3 here is CASSLPGTKAGEKLFF. The CDR3 nucleotides read TGTGCCAGCAGTCTTCCCGGGACCAAAGCGGGTGAAAAACTGTTTTTT.

This chain connects TRBV7-6 to TRBJ1-5; TRBD1 matches at 11 bases. Losses at the gene ends were 5 bases for V and 9 bases for J; bases not matched to a gene: 6. CDR3 length: 14 amino acids. Germline assignment: CDR1 SGHVS and CDR2 FNYEAQ. In DNA form, the CDR3 reads TGTGCCAGCAGCCCGGACAGGGGGCTGGGGCCCCAGCATTTT. It specifies CASSPDRGLGPQHF.

This chain joins TRBV11-2 and TRBJ1-1; unclear D gene. Germline V gene lookup returns CDR1 SGHAT and CDR2 FQNNGV. Deletions cut 1 base from V and 6 bases from J, with 9 bases between. The CDR3 is 13 amino acids. Here the CDR3 reads CASSLGLWAEAFF. The CDR3 DNA sequence: TGTGCCAGCAGCTTAGGACTGTGGGCTGAAGCTTTCTTT.